The 16 T cell receptor beta chains in this list originate from one sample, sequenced in a study of Tregs in tolerant kidney transplant recipients. Mixed chimerism was transient after nonmyeloablative marrow transplants from related graft donors. The repertoire was sequenced with immunoSEQ multiplex PCR; TCRdb's copy has only in-frame clones and lacks some. Here the sample spans tens of thousands of clones, around 93% being singletons. Sample: CD8+ T cells from blood (PBMCs), taken 24 months after the transplant. The receptor set was obtained from a human patient who received a combined kidney and bone marrow transplant. Some of these T cells may belong to the graft donor.

The genes are TRBV27 and TRBJ2-7, with a possible D match to TRBD2 (5 bases). This CDR3 has 13 residues. Between the trimmed V and J ends, which lost 8 bases and 0 bases, there was a span of 11 bases. The germline gives CDR1 MNHEY, CDR2 SMNVEV (reference sequence). CDR3: CASGTGSSYEQYF. The CDR3 DNA sequence: TGTGCCAGCGGCACGGGGAGCTCCTACGAGCAGTACTTC.

The table lists this clone with a count of one. The J gene is TRBJ1-5, the V gene TRBV19; D may be TRBD1 (5 bases). V was pared by 3 bases and J by 9 bases, with 21 bases between. CDR1 LNHDA and CDR2 SQIVND come from the germline V gene (reference sequence). The CDR3 runs to 16 residues. The CDR3 coding sequence is TGTGCCAGTAGTATCGGGGGGACGAGGCTAGGATGGCCCCAGCATTTT. This codes for CASSIGGTRLGWPQHF.

The J gene is TRBJ2-1, the V gene TRBV5-6; TRBD2 matches 10 bases. Looked up from germline, CDR1 is SGHDT and CDR2 is YYEEEE. This CDR3 is 15 amino acids long. The J segment lost 5 bases and the V segment lost 1 base, leaving 3 bases of the junction unmatched. The CDR3 spells CASSLSSGGHNEQFF. The CDR3 DNA follows: TGTGCCAGCAGCTTGAGTAGCGGGGGGCACAATGAGCAGTTCTTC.

The chain combines TRBV29-1 with TRBJ1-2; 8 positions match TRBD1. This CDR3 is 14 amino acids long. Trimming cost V 6 bases and J 4 bases; bases outside gene matches: 10. The V gene's germline CDR1 is SQVTM and CDR2 ANQGSEA. The CDR3 DNA is TGCAGCGTGCTATCCGGGACAGGCTCCTATGGCTACACCTTC. Encoded protein: CSVLSGTGSYGYTF.

The chain couples TRBV7-6 to TRBJ1-4, with TRBD1 identical over 7 bases. The V segment lost 9 bases and the J segment 7 bases; nucleotides outside the gene matches: 14. This CDR3 has 15 residues. The germline V gene encodes CDR1 SGHVS and CDR2 FNYEAQ. The CDR3 here is CARKTPQGGREKLFF. In nucleotides, the CDR3 is TGTGCCAGAAAAACACCCCAGGGGGGACGTGAAAAACTGTTTTTT.

The genes are TRBV5-1 and TRBJ2-7; 12 bases match TRBD2. The V and J ends lost 4 bases and 7 bases, in that order; junction bases with no gene match: 6. Germline CDR1 is SGHRS and CDR2 is YFSETQ. The CDR3 has 14 amino acids. CDR3 DNA sequence: TGCGCCAGCAGCCGGACTAGCGGGATGGAGGAGCAGTACTTC. Protein: CASSRTSGMEEQYF. Using reference TRBV5-1 and TRBJ2-7 for the parts outside the CDR3, the full variable domain is KAGVTQTPRYLIKTRGQQVTLSCSPISGHRSVSWYQQTPGQGLQFLFEYFSETQRNKGNFPGRFSGRQFSNSRSEMNVSTLELGDSALYLCASSRTSGMEEQYFGPGTRLTVT.

The chain recombines TRBV14 with TRBJ2-1; no clear D gene. Trimming pared 1 base from V and 2 bases from J, leaving 6 bases between. Germline V CDR1 and CDR2: SGHDN, FVKESK. The length of the CDR3 is 14 residues. For the CDR3, the DNA is TGTGCCAGCAGCCAAGTTTCTACCTACAATGAGCAGTTCTTC. Translation: CASSQVSTYNEQFF. Supplemented by reference TRBV14 and TRBJ2-1, the full variable domain reads EAGVTQFPSHSVIEKGQTVTLRCDPISGHDNLYWYRRVMGKEIKFLLHFVKESKQDESGMPNNRFLAERTGGTYSTLKVQPAELEDSGVYFCASSQVSTYNEQFFGPGTRLTVL.

The chain uses TRBV11-3 and TRBJ2-2; D may be TRBD1 (5 bases). The CDR3 length is 16 residues. The germline V gene has CDR1 SGHNT and CDR2 YENEEA. Trimming cost V 6 bases and J 3 bases, with 17 bases left between them. DNA for the CDR3: TGTGCCAGCAGGCTAGACAGTCCCGGAGACACCGGGGAGCTGTTTTTT. Protein: CASRLDSPGDTGELFF.

CDR3 nucleotide sequence: TGTGCCAGCAGCCATCTCGGACAGGGTGAAGCTTTCTTT. Translating it yields CASSHLGQGEAFF. The rearrangement links TRBV6-6 to TRBJ1-1, with 8 bases lining up with TRBD1. Trimming at V came to 6 bases and at J to 7 bases, leaving 7 bases not matched to a gene. This CDR3 has 13 amino acids. Germline V lookup: CDR1 MNHNY, CDR2 SVGAGI (reference sequence).

The J gene is TRBJ2-5, the V gene TRBV28, with 10 bases lining up with TRBD2. The CDR3 totals 15 residues. CDR1 is MDHEN and CDR2 is SYDVKM in the germline V gene. V shed 2 bases, J shed 2 bases, and the junction held 2 bases outside the gene matches. This CDR3 reads CASSLLAGVQETQYF. CDR3 DNA: TGTGCCAGCAGTTTACTAGCGGGGGTACAAGAGACCCAGTACTTC.

The chain couples TRBV9 to TRBJ2-2; 11 bases fit TRBD2. The CDR3 is 17 residues long. With 3 bases clipped from V and 1 base from J, the junction kept 5 bases outside the gene matches. CDR1 is SGDLS, CDR2 YYNGEE, per germline. In DNA, the CDR3 is TGTGCCAGCAGCGACTCCGGGACTAGCGGGAACACCGGGGAGCTGTTTTTT. This gives the protein CASSDSGTSGNTGELFF.

The genes are TRBV5-1 and TRBJ2-4, with a tentative D call TRBD1 (5 bases). V was shortened by 0 bases and J by 0 bases, with 10 bases between the two germline ends. The CDR3 loop spans 16 amino acids. Germline lookup yields CDR1 SGHRS and CDR2 YFSETQ. The chain's CDR3 is CASSLEPQGAKNIQYF. The CDR3 region has the DNA TGCGCCAGCAGCTTGGAACCCCAGGGAGCCAAAAACATTCAGTACTTC.

This clone has only one observation. The rearrangement links TRBV6-5 to TRBJ2-1, with a tentative D call TRBD1 (6 bases). V was clipped by 5 bases and J by 9 bases, with 11 bases between them. The CDR3 loop spans 12 amino acids. CDR1 and CDR2 (germline): MNHEY, SVGAGI. CDR3 nucleotides: TGTGCCAGCAGTACCACAGGGTTTGAGCAGTTCTTC. It specifies CASSTTGFEQFF.

The V call is TRBV7-7, the J call TRBJ2-5; 8 bases agree with TRBD2. The CDR3 spans 15 residues. V trimming: 5 bases; J trimming: 2 bases; junction bases outside the gene matches: 7. Germline assignment: CDR1 SSHAT and CDR2 FNYEAQ (reference sequence). DNA for the CDR3: TGTGCCAGCAGCAACATAGCGGGGACACAAGAGACCCAGTACTTC. Translating gives CASSNIAGTQETQYF.

This CDR3 is CASSLSGTSAYEQYF. In nucleotides, the CDR3 is TGTGCCAGCAGCTTAAGCGGGACTAGCGCCTACGAGCAGTACTTC. V and J are TRBV7-6 and TRBJ2-7; 10 nucleotides agree with TRBD2. Looked up from germline, CDR1 is SGHVS and CDR2 is FNYEAQ. With 2 bases clipped from V and 2 bases from J, the junction kept 3 bases outside the gene matches. The CDR3 contains 15 residues.

The chain recombines TRBV5-6 with TRBJ1-2; D is unresolved. Germline CDR1 and CDR2: SGHDT and YYEEEE. V lost 0 bases to trimming and J lost 3 bases, with 9 bases between them. The CDR3 contains 14 residues. The CDR3 reads CASSLVLGHYGYTF. The CDR3 coding sequence is TGTGCCAGCAGCTTGGTGCTGGGCCACTATGGCTACACCTTC.